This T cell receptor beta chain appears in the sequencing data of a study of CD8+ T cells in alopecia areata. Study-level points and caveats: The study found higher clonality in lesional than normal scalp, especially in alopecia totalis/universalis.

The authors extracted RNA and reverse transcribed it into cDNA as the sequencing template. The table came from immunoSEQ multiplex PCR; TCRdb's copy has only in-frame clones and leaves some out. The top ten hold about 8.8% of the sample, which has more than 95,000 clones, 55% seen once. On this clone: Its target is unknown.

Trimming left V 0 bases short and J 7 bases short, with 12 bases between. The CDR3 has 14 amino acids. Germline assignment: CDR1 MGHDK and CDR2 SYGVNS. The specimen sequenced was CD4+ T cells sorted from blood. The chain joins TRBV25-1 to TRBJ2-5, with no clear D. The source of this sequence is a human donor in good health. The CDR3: CASSEYISQVTQYF. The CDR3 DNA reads TGTGCCAGCAGTGAATATATCAGTCAGGTGACCCAGTACTTC.